The clone carrying this T cell receptor beta chain has just one count. The data belong to a study of blood T cell repertoires in COVID-19. The germline V gene has CDR1 SGDLS and CDR2 YYNGEE. This CDR3 region has 17 residues. Trimming shortened V by 0 bases and J by 0 bases, and 12 bases separated the two germline ends. The protocol was immunoSEQ multiplex PCR, while the TCRdb copy is restricted to in-frame clones and leaves out a portion. The sample includes around 300,000 clones, 88% of them seen just once. This chain uses TRBV9 with TRBJ1-4; possible D gene TRBD1, 5 bases. The sequence was obtained from a woman aged 45-59 years who had recovered from COVID-19. Source material: PBMCs or T cells enriched from blood (not recorded which). CDR3 DNA sequence: TGTGCCAGCAGCGTAGGAGTATGGGGGGCAACTAATGAAAAACTGTTTTTT. It translates to CASSVGVWGATNEKLFF.